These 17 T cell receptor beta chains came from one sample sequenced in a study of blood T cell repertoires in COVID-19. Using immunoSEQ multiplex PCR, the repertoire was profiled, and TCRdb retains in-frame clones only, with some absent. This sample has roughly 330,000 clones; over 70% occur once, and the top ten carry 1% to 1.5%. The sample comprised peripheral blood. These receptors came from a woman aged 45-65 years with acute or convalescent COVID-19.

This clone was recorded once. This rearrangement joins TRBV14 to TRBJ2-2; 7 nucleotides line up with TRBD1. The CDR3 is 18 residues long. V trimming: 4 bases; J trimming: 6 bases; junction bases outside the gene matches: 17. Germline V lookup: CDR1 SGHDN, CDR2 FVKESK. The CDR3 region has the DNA TGTGCCAGCAGCCCCCTGGTCGGAGAGACAGGGTACTCCGGGGAGCTGTTTTTT. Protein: CASSPLVGETGYSGELFF. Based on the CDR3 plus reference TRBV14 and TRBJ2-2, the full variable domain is EAGVTQFPSHSVIEKGQTVTLRCDPISGHDNLYWYRRVMGKEIKFLLHFVKESKQDESGMPNNRFLAERTGGTYSTLKVQPAELEDSGVYFCASSPLVGETGYSGELFFGEGSRLTVL.

CDR3 sequence (DNA): TGTGCCAGCAGCTTAGGACTAGCGGGAGCTGCCGGGGAGCTGTTTTTT. Its translation: CASSLGLAGAAGELFF. This chain uses TRBV11-3 with TRBJ2-2; 12 nucleotides agree with TRBD2. The CDR3 has 16 amino acids. J lost 6 bases, V lost 1 base, and 3 bases had no gene match. The germline gives CDR1 SGHNT, CDR2 YENEEA.

The CDR3 nucleotides read TGTGCCAGCAGTGTACACAGGGGGCGAGCAGATACGCAGTATTTT. Its translation is CASSVHRGRADTQYF. The chain carries TRBV6-4 and TRBJ2-3; 9 positions match TRBD1. V shed 4 bases and J 4 bases; nucleotides not matched to a gene: 6. The V gene's germline CDR1 is MRHNA and CDR2 SNTAGT. The CDR3 totals 15 residues.

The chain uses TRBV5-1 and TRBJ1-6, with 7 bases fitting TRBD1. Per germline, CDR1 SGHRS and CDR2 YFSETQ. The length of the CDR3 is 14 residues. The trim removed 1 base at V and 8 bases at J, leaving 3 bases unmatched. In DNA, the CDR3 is TGCGCCAGCAGCTTGCTCAGGGGGGATTCACCCCTCCACTTT. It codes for CASSLLRGDSPLHF.

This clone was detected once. The CDR3 coding sequence is TGCGCCAGCAGTGAGTCTGGGTCTCTGCGGGGTAATGAGCAGTTCTTC. It codes for CASSESGSLRGNEQFF. This rearrangement joins TRBV10-1 to TRBJ2-1, with D perhaps matching TRBD2 (6 bases). CDR1 is WNHNN and CDR2 is SYGVQD in the germline V gene (reference sequence). CDR3 length: 16 amino acids. Trimming shortened V by 0 bases and J by 7 bases, and 16 bases separated the two germline ends.

CDR3 sequence: CASSPQGGYEQYV. DNA for the CDR3: TGTGCCAGCAGCCCACAGGGGGGCTACGAGCAGTACGTC. V gene TRBV7-8 combines with J gene TRBJ2-7, with 8 bases matching TRBD1. CDR3 length equals 13 residues. J gave up 3 bases and V 5 bases, and 3 bases lay outside the gene matches. Per the germline V gene, CDR1 is SGHVS and CDR2 is FQNEAQ.

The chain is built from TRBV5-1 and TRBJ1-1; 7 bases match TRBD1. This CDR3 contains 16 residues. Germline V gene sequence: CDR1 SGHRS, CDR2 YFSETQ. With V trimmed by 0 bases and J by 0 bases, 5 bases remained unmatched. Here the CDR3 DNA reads TGCGCCAGCAGCTTGGGCGGGACAGAGCTGAACACTGAAGCTTTCTTT. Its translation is CASSLGGTELNTEAFF.

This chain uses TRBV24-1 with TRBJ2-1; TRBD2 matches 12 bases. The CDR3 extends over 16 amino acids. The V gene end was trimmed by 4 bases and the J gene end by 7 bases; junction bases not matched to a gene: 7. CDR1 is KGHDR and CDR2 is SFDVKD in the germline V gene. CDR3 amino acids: CATSDRLAGAFNEQFF. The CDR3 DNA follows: TGTGCCACCAGTGACCGACTAGCGGGGGCCTTTAATGAGCAGTTCTTC.

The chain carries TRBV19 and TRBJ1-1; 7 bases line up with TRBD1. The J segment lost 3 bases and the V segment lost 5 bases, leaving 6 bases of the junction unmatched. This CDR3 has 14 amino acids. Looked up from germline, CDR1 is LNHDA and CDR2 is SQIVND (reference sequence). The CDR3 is CASSSTGQDTEAFF. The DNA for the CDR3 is TGTGCCAGTAGTTCGACCGGACAGGACACTGAAGCTTTCTTT.

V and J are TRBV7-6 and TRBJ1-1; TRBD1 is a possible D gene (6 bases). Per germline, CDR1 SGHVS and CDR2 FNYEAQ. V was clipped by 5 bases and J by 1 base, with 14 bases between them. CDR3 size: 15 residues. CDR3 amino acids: CASSPSMGQNTEAFF. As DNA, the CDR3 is TGTGCCAGCAGCCCAAGCATGGGACAGAACACTGAAGCTTTCTTT.

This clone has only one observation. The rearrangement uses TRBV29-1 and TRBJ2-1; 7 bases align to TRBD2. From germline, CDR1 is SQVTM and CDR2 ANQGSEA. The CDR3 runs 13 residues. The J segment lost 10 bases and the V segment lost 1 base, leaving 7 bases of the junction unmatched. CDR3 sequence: CSVEGGTIREQFF. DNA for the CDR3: TGCAGCGTTGAAGGCGGGACTATAAGGGAGCAGTTCTTC.

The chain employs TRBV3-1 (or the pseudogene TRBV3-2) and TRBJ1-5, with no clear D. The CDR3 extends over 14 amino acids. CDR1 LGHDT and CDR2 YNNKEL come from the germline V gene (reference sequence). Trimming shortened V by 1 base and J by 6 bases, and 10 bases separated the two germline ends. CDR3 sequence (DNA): TGTGCCAGCAGCCAAGCGGCGGGGTCTCAGCCCCAGCATTTT. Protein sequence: CASSQAAGSQPQHF.

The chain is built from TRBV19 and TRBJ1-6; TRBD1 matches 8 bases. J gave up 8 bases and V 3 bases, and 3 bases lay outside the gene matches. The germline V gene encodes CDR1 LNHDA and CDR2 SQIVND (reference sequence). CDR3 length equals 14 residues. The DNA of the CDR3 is TGTGCCAGTAGTATGCCAGGGGGCGATTCACCCCTCCACTTT. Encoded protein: CASSMPGGDSPLHF. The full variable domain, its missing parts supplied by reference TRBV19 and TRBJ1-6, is DGGITQSPKYLFRKEGQNVTLSCEQNLNHDAMYWYRQDPGQGLRLIYYSQIVNDFQKGDIAEGYSVSREKKESFPLTVTSAQKNPTAFYLCASSMPGGDSPLHFGNGTRLTVT.

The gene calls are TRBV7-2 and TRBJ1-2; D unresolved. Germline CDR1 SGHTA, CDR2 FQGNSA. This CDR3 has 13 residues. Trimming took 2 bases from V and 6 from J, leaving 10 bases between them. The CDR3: CASSLNGRDGYTF. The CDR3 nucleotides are TGTGCCAGCAGCTTAAACGGTAGAGATGGCTACACCTTC.

The CDR3 protein is CASSPRTGGYSTDTQYF. The CDR3 nucleotides read TGCGCCAGCAGCCCGCGGACGGGGGGCTACTCCACAGATACGCAGTATTTT. The chain uses TRBV5-1 and TRBJ2-3; weak D call: TRBD2 (7 bases). Germline CDR1 is SGHRS and CDR2 is YFSETQ. The CDR3 has 17 amino acids. V lost 4 bases and J lost 2, with 20 bases in between.

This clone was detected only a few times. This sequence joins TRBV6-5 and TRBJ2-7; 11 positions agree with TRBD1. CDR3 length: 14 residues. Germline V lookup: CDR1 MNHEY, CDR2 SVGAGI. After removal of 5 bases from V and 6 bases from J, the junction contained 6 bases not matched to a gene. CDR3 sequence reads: CASSPGTGGSEQYF. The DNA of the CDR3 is TGTGCCAGCAGTCCCGGGACAGGGGGGTCCGAGCAGTACTTC.

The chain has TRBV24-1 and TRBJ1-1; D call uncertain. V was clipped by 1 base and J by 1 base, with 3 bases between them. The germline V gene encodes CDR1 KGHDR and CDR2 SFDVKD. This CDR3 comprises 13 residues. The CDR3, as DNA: TGTGCCACCAGTGATTTTCGGAACACTGAAGCTTTCTTT. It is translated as CATSDFRNTEAFF.